The rows below give T cell receptor beta chains drawn from one sample of a study of blood T cell repertoires in COVID-19. The repertoire was sequenced with immunoSEQ multiplex PCR; TCRdb's copy has only in-frame clones and lacks some. The sample includes about 330,000 clones, about 88% of them seen just once. Sample: PBMCs or T cells enriched from blood (not recorded which). All receptors come from a woman under 40 who had recovered from COVID-19. CDR3s include the opening cysteine and the closing phenylalanine or tryptophan. Fields, in order: clone size, J gene, D gene, V gene, CDR3 protein, CDR3 DNA. A D gene is named only where the DNA matches it firmly. Expanded clones are given a class, and other clones once, few, many or no size at all.

size: -
J: TRBJ1-6
D: TRBD1
V: TRBV24-1
CDR3: CAPIGPGQTPYNSPLHF
DNA: TGTGCCCCAATCGGACCGGGACAGACCCCCTATAATTCACCCCTCCACTTT

size: -
J: TRBJ2-1
D: TRBD2
V: TRBV2
CDR3: CASTMGLAGGSYNEQFF
DNA: TGTGCCAGCACCATGGGACTAGCGGGGGGGTCCTACAATGAGCAGTTCTTC

size: few
J: TRBJ1-3
D: -
V: TRBV9
CDR3: CASTKREESGNTIYF
DNA: TGTGCCAGCACCAAGAGGGAGGAATCTGGAAACACCATATATTTT

size: -
J: TRBJ1-1
D: -
V: TRBV5-1
CDR3: CASSLALVGGSFNTEAFF
DNA: TGCGCCAGCAGCTTGGCCCTCGTTGGAGGGTCCTTTAACACTGAAGCTTTCTTT

size: -
J: TRBJ1-2
D: -
V: TRBV19
CDR3: CASRMAQGYYGYTF
DNA: TGTGCCAGTAGAATGGCGCAGGGATACTATGGCTACACCTTC

size: -
J: TRBJ1-5
D: TRBD1
V: TRBV5-5
CDR3: CASSLAPDRVIQPQHF
DNA: TGTGCCAGCAGCTTGGCCCCGGACAGGGTGATTCAGCCCCAGCATTTT

size: -
J: TRBJ1-4
D: TRBD1
V: TRBV5-8
CDR3: CASSHGTELGEKLFF
DNA: TGTGCCAGCAGCCACGGGACAGAGCTCGGTGAAAAACTGTTTTTT

size: -
J: TRBJ1-6
D: TRBD1
V: TRBV7-2
CDR3: CASSLAQGDRGSPLHF
DNA: TGTGCCAGCAGCTTAGCGCAGGGGGACAGGGGTTCACCCCTCCACTTT

size: -
J: TRBJ2-5
D: -
V: TRBV27
CDR3: CASSFRAQETQYF
DNA: TGTGCCAGCAGTTTCAGGGCCCAAGAGACCCAGTACTTC

size: -
J: TRBJ1-3
D: -
V: TRBV7-2
CDR3: CASSSTTVLGGNTIYF
DNA: TGTGCCAGCAGCTCAACGACAGTTCTGGGAGGAAACACCATATATTTT

size: -
J: TRBJ1-5
D: -
V: TRBV2
CDR3: CASSDGAFSNQPQHF
DNA: TGTGCCAGCAGTGATGGGGCTTTTAGCAATCAGCCCCAGCATTTT

size: once
J: TRBJ2-1
D: -
V: TRBV9
CDR3: CASSVAQSGVENLFQFF
DNA: TGTGCCAGCAGCGTAGCTCAATCAGGGGTAGAAAATCTCTTTCAGTTCTTC

size: -
J: TRBJ2-7
D: TRBD2
V: TRBV10-1
CDR3: CAGSSGGPPVYEQYF
DNA: TGCGCCGGGTCTAGCGGGGGGCCCCCCGTCTACGAGCAGTACTTC

size: -
J: TRBJ1-4
D: TRBD1
V: TRBV7-9
CDR3: CASSPGQGGEKLFF
DNA: TGTGCCAGCAGCCCCGGACAGGGGGGCGAAAAACTGTTTTTT

size: -
J: TRBJ2-1
D: -
V: TRBV28
CDR3: CASSSLLGVRPRVLNNEQFF
DNA: TGTGCCAGCAGTTCCCTTCTAGGGGTCCGACCGAGAGTGTTGAACAATGAGCAGTTCTTC